The TCR beta chain under discussion was sequenced for a study of beta chain features in type 1 diabetes. Study outcomes and limitations: Patients with Type 1 diabetes showed moderately but significantly shorter TCRB CDR3s in all four CD4+ subsets.

Expressed TCRB transcripts were sequenced because the isolated RNA had all been reverse transcribed beforehand. It was found that naive, central memory and regulatory T cell samples averaged about 3.57 million reads. Clones were sequenced by immunoSEQ multiplex PCR, and TCRdb holds only the in-frame ones, with some missing. The repertoire holds about 370,000 clones, with about 10% as singletons. Between the trimmed V and J ends, which lost 0 bases and 7 bases, there was a span of 7 bases. CDR1 is MNHEY and CDR2 is SVGAGI in the germline V gene. The CDR3 contains 13 residues. This clone was detected only a few times. Its antigen is still unknown.

The rearrangement joins TRBV6-5 to TRBJ2-4; D call uncertain. The TCR comes from a man under 40 with type 1 diabetes. Sequencing was carried out using central memory CD4+ T cells from blood. CDR3 coding DNA: TGTGCCAGCAGTTACTCGTTGAGTAACATTCAGTACTTC. Protein: CASSYSLSNIQYF.